Included here is one T cell receptor beta chain sequence, with context. Its specific antigen is unknown. Per-nucleotide qualities are absent, and no much larger clonotype sits a single base away. The data stem from a study of CD8 T cells in Susac syndrome (dated by TCRdb to the late 2010s). Regarding the research as a whole: Among the Susac syndrome patients who were sequenced, clinically active disease was present in five or six and clinical remission was observed in fewer than 10. The clonality of the CD8+ T cell repertoire was compared across about a dozen healthy donors, roughly 14 Susac syndrome patients and around 15 multiple sclerosis patients. The study used repertoire sequencing to test whether antigen drove CD8+ T cell activation and differentiation in Susac syndrome. At blood withdrawal, Susac syndrome patients were either therapy-naive, taking corticosteroids (in some cases with IVIg as well), or taking IVIg alone.

Trimming at the junction amounts to 3 bases on V and 6 bases on J, and the germline ends lie 15 bases apart. From the germline V gene (reference sequence), CDR1 is LNHDA and CDR2 is SQIVND. From cysteine to phenylalanine, the CDR3 is 14 amino acids long. CDR3 DNA only is kept here, 42 bases in frame from base 1. Peripheral blood CD8+ and CD4+ T cells from healthy donors, Susac syndrome patients and multiple sclerosis patients were profiled using high-throughput TCR beta sequencing. The Susac syndrome patients fulfilled recently defined diagnostic criteria for definite or probable disease. Bulk CD8+ and CD4+ T cells were purified magnetically by negative isolation, whereas CD8+ TEMRA cells were enriched by FACS. Blood was collected in EDTA tubes and processed within 24 hours, with PBMCs isolated through density gradient centrifugation. PBMCs destined for TCR sequencing were cryopreserved in liquid nitrogen and later thawed in a 37 °C water bath. A purity of at least 90% was achieved for sorted or isolated CD4+, CD8+ and CD8+ TEMRA cells.

Paper-wide results and their limitations: In the total CD8+ and CD8+ TEMRA repertoires, 15 to 20 and five Susac-specific public clones, respectively, were identified. The TCR sequencing and HLA analysis was acknowledged to have included a relatively small number of individuals. CD8+ repertoires in Susac syndrome showed clonal expansion, which was highest in CD8+ TEMRA cells and was greater in clinically active patients than in remitting patients.

RNA was extracted with the RNeasy kit and about 0.5 to 1 ug was reverse transcribed using random hexamers. TCR beta CDR3 regions were amplified with the immunoSEQ multiplex PCR assay covering 54 Vbeta and 13 Jbeta segments. To correct PCR amplification bias, a synthetic template baseline was used for both primer optimization and computational correction. As for the authors' bioinformatics: Reads were assigned to V, D and J genes according to IMGT and analyzed in immunoSEQ Analyzer, with only productive sequences retained. To calculate clonality, Shannon entropy was normalized by log2 of the number of productive unique sequences and then subtracted from one. For each patient and control, public and private clones were evaluated within the 100 most prevalent clones. Clones were defined as Susac-specific when absent from the healthy and MS cohorts, from fewer than 1,200 published viral clones and from other ImmuneACCESS disease sequences. The public reads were quality trimmed at Q25 with fastp and then assembled into clones with MiXCR by TCRdb, keeping productive beta chains. Every entry covers one CDR3 protein and lists the most common genes and DNA from its rows. These V and J calls originate from TCRdb's pipeline instead of the authors' own analysis. This sample holds roughly 80,000 distinct CDR3 sequences; approximately 93% were observed only once. The biggest ten clones account for about 0.52% of the sample.

This sequence originates from a human donor with Susac syndrome. The source material was CD8+ T cells from PBMCs. The receptor chain draws on TRBV19 and TRBJ2-7; too little of a D gene remains to name it. The DNA is TGTGCCAGTAGTATTACACTTACGCCCGGCGAGCAGTACTTC. Translated, it gives CASSITLTPGEQYF.